These 23 T cell receptor beta chains originate from one sample sequenced in a study of T cell responses to AZD1222 COVID-19 vaccine (dated by TCRdb to the early 2020s). Taken with the paper, the label for time point translates to: sample from adult after SARS-CoV-2 infection, after symptom onset. Library generation was performed with the immunoSEQ multiplex PCR assay. TCRdb stores this immuneACCESS table with in-frame sequences only. Part of the clones is absent; in the studies checked, under half of the shortfall reflects unresolved V genes, and no reason is known for the rest. The sample table contains roughly 150,000 clones; only one count was recorded for around nine tenths of them. The ten largest account for roughly 7% of the sample. Sequencing used peripheral blood, obtained after recovery from COVID-19. The origin of the receptors is an adult who had recovered from COVID-19.

The chain has TRBV9 and TRBJ2-3; TRBD2 matches at 14 bases. CDR3 length equals 18 residues. Germline lookup yields CDR1 SGDLS and CDR2 YYNGEE. V dropped 3 bases and J dropped 4; count of bases not matched to a gene: 10. CDR3 nucleotide sequence: TGTGCCAGCAGCGCTAGACTAGCGGGAGGGCCCGTGGCAGATACGCAGTATTTT. Protein: CASSARLAGGPVADTQYF.

The chain uses TRBV28 and TRBJ1-2; 7 nucleotides line up with TRBD1. The germline V gene has CDR1 MDHEN and CDR2 SYDVKM. The CDR3 consists of 15 residues. V shed 6 bases, J shed 8 bases, and the junction held 15 bases outside the gene matches. CDR3 DNA sequence: TGTGCCAGCAGCGAATCCCGGGACAGCTTCGGCGGCTACACCTTC. Its protein is CASSESRDSFGGYTF.

This chain links TRBV2 with TRBJ1-5; D is uncertain. Per the germline V gene, CDR1 is SNHLY and CDR2 is FYNNEI. This CDR3 comprises 14 residues. V gave up 2 bases and J gave up 1 base, with 6 bases separating them. DNA for the CDR3: TGTGCCAGCAGTGAATGGGAAAGCAATCAGCCCCAGCATTTT. Protein product: CASSEWESNQPQHF.

This clone was observed once. This specimen includes other DNA sequences encoding the same CDR3. The V and J genes are TRBV12-3 or TRBV12-4 and TRBJ1-2; D ambiguous. The germline V and J ends were trimmed by 5 bases and 2 bases, with 6 bases remaining between them. This CDR3 has 12 residues. The CDR3 here is CASSLTNYGYTF. As DNA, the CDR3 is TGTGCCAGCAGTCTCACGAACTATGGCTACACCTTC.

The chain joins TRBV5-4 to TRBJ1-2; D gene ambiguous. The V gene lost 0 bases and the J gene lost 6 bases, with 12 bases spanning the gap. This CDR3 region has 14 residues. CDR1 is SGHNT and CDR2 is YYREEE in the germline V gene (reference sequence). The CDR3 region has the DNA TGTGCCAGCAGCTTGGAGTTCGGAGGGAATGGCTACACCTTC. Protein sequence: CASSLEFGGNGYTF.

The genes are TRBV7-2 and TRBJ1-2; D call uncertain. The CDR3 is 15 residues long. Trimming took 1 base from V and 7 from J, leaving 16 bases between them. Germline assignment: CDR1 SGHTA and CDR2 FQGNSA. DNA for the CDR3: TGTGCCAGCAGCTTAGTCGATTGGGAGAAGTCTGGCTACACCTTC. It translates to CASSLVDWEKSGYTF.

This sequence joins TRBV19 and TRBJ1-6, with D tentatively TRBD1 (6 bases). The germline V and J ends were trimmed by 5 bases and 14 bases, with 25 bases remaining between them. Germline V gene sequence: CDR1 LNHDA, CDR2 SQIVND (reference sequence). The CDR3 totals 16 residues. The CDR3 spells CASSGRGVSSRKSLHF. The DNA for the CDR3 is TGTGCCAGTAGTGGCAGGGGCGTCTCCTCGCGAAAGTCCCTCCACTTT.

J is TRBJ1-2 and V is TRBV4-3; 10 nucleotides agree with TRBD1. The CDR3 totals 16 residues. The J segment lost 4 bases and the V segment lost 0 bases, leaving 5 bases of the junction unmatched. Germline values: CDR1 LGHNA, CDR2 YSLEER. The DNA of the CDR3 is TGCGCCAGCAGCCAAGATGGGACAGGGGTCCCCTATGGCTACACCTTC. Encoded protein: CASSQDGTGVPYGYTF.

The chain couples TRBV5-1 to TRBJ2-7; the D gene is possibly TRBD1 (5 bases). Trimming left V 0 bases short and J 10 bases short, with 8 bases between. CDR3 length: 11 residues. Germline CDR1 is SGHRS and CDR2 is YFSETQ. The CDR3 nucleotides are TGCGCCAGCAGCTTGGATGGGGCACAGTACTTC. This translates into CASSLDGAQYF.

V usage is TRBV5-8 and J usage is TRBJ1-4, with unresolved D. Germline V gene sequence: CDR1 SGHTS, CDR2 YDEGEE. The CDR3 is 14 residues long. V lost 4 bases to trimming and J lost 8 bases, with 15 bases between them. CDR3 in DNA: TGTGCCAGCAGCCGGGGTACCTGGGAGGAAAAACTGTTTTTT. Protein product: CASSRGTWEEKLFF.

The table lists this clone with a few counts. The chain couples TRBV3-1 (or the pseudogene TRBV3-2) to TRBJ1-2; D is undetermined. V was trimmed by 2 bases and J by 8 bases, leaving 12 bases between them. The CDR3 runs to 13 residues. Per germline, CDR1 LGHDT and CDR2 YNNKEL (reference sequence). Written as DNA, the CDR3 is TGTGCCAGCAGCCAAAGAGGCCCGGCGGGCTACACCTTC. Its translation: CASSQRGPAGYTF.

The chain carries TRBV7-2 and TRBJ1-1; a possible D gene is TRBD1 (6 bases). The CDR3 is made up of 14 amino acids. Germline V CDR1 and CDR2: SGHTA, FQGNSA. V gave up 5 bases and J gave up 4 bases, with 14 bases separating them. The CDR3 DNA follows: TGTGCCAGCAGCGCCGACAGGTTGTCCACTGAAGCTTTCTTT. Translating gives CASSADRLSTEAFF.

This clone occurred once. This chain joins TRBV2 and TRBJ2-1; 8 bases fit TRBD1. The CDR3 consists of 16 residues. Germline values: CDR1 SNHLY, CDR2 FYNNEI. Trimming took 3 bases from V and 2 from J; bases not matched to a gene: 6. The CDR3 sequence: CASSERDRGAYNEQFF. The CDR3 DNA reads as TGTGCCAGCAGTGAGCGAGACAGGGGCGCCTACAATGAGCAGTTCTTC.

The V and J genes are TRBV4-2 and TRBJ2-4, with no clear D. The CDR3 covers 17 residues. CDR1 and CDR2 from the germline V gene are LGHNA and YNFKEQ. Between the trimmed V and J ends, which lost 0 bases and 4 bases, there was a span of 16 bases. CDR3 DNA sequence: TGTGCCAGCAGCCAAGATCGGATAGGGCTGGGAAAAAACATTCAGTACTTC. Protein: CASSQDRIGLGKNIQYF.

The sample holds one count of this clone. The chain couples TRBV5-6 to TRBJ1-1; 9 nucleotides align to TRBD1. Losses at the gene ends were 3 bases for V and 4 bases for J; bases not matched to a gene: 7. This CDR3 contains 15 residues. CDR1 is SGHDT and CDR2 is YYEEEE in the germline V gene. The CDR3 reads CASSSLGQGSTEAFF. CDR3 coding DNA: TGTGCCAGCAGCTCCTTGGGACAGGGTAGCACTGAAGCTTTCTTT.

As to this clone: Other DNA sequences within the sample encode an identical CDR3. The J gene is TRBJ2-2, the V gene TRBV6-4; a possible D gene is TRBD2 (5 bases). CDR3 length: 14 amino acids. V lost 0 bases and J 3 bases, leaving 5 bases between the germline ends. Germline CDR1 reads MRHNA; CDR2 reads SNTAGT. This CDR3 reads CASSDSRDTGELFF. In DNA, the CDR3 is TGTGCCAGCAGTGACTCGAGGGACACCGGGGAGCTGTTTTTT.

The chain is built from TRBV7-9 and TRBJ2-5; tentatively, D is TRBD1 or TRBD2 (5 bases each). This CDR3 is built from 16 residues. Trimming pared 5 bases from V and 5 bases from J, leaving 21 bases between. Germline V gene sequence: CDR1 SEHNR, CDR2 FQNEAQ (reference sequence). The CDR3 DNA is TGTGCCAGCAGCCCCCTGGGGCTAGCTAATCGGGAGACCCAGTACTTC. Residues: CASSPLGLANRETQYF.

This clone appeared a single time. This rearrangement joins TRBV28 to TRBJ1-6; 8 bases map to TRBD1. The CDR3 is 16 amino acids. The J segment lost 7 bases and the V segment lost 5 bases, leaving 10 bases of the junction unmatched. Germline assignment: CDR1 MDHEN and CDR2 SYDVKM. In DNA, the CDR3 is TGTGCCAGCAGTGACCCCCCCGGACAGGGAAATTCACCCCTCCACTTT. This codes for CASSDPPGQGNSPLHF.

This sequence joins TRBV7-2 and TRBJ2-1; tentative D call: TRBD2 (5 bases). The CDR3 spans 13 residues. V lost 2 bases and J 9 bases, leaving 11 bases between the germline ends. Germline CDR1 reads SGHTA; CDR2 reads FQGNSA. The CDR3 region has the DNA TGTGCCAGCAGCTTATTCGAGGACTCTGAGCAGTTCTTC. As protein: CASSLFEDSEQFF.

J is TRBJ2-5 and V is TRBV13, with D perhaps TRBD1 (6 bases). V lost 5 bases, J lost 2 bases, and 15 bases lay in between. The germline gives CDR1 PRHDT, CDR2 FYEKMQ (reference sequence). The CDR3 is 15 residues long. The CDR3 sequence is CASSLQGNYQETQYF. The CDR3 bases are TGTGCCAGCAGCCTACAGGGTAACTATCAAGAGACCCAGTACTTC. Combining the CDR3 with reference TRBV13 and TRBJ2-5 gives the whole variable domain AAGVIQSPRHLIKEKRETATLKCYPIPRHDTVYWYQQGPGQDPQFLISFYEKMQSDKGSIPDRFSAQQFSDYHSELNMSSLELGDSALYFCASSLQGNYQETQYFGPGTRLLVL.

CDR3 nucleotide sequence: TGTGCCAGCAGTTCCACAGGGGTCACTGAAGCTTTCTTT. This codes for CASSSTGVTEAFF. This sequence joins TRBV5-4 and TRBJ1-1, with 7 nucleotides matching TRBD1. V shed 5 bases and J 4 bases; nucleotides not matched to a gene: 5. This CDR3 region has 13 residues. CDR1 and CDR2 from the germline V gene are SGHNT and YYREEE (reference sequence).

The rearrangement links TRBV2 to TRBJ1-1, with D possibly being TRBD1 (5 bases). The V end was cut by 6 bases, the J end by 3 bases, with 14 bases between. The germline V gene encodes CDR1 SNHLY and CDR2 FYNNEI. The CDR3 has 14 amino acids. CDR3 loop: CASRAIGGDTEAFF. DNA for the CDR3: TGTGCCAGCAGGGCTATTGGGGGGGACACTGAAGCTTTCTTT.

This clone has a single count. J is TRBJ2-1 and V is TRBV5-1; a possible D gene is TRBD2 (5 bases). The CDR3 totals 16 residues. Deletions cut 2 bases from V and 0 bases from J, with 12 bases between. Germline V lookup: CDR1 SGHRS, CDR2 YFSETQ. The CDR3 DNA follows: TGCGCCAGCAGCTTCCGCGGGTCCACCTCCTACAATGAGCAGTTCTTC. It translates to CASSFRGSTSYNEQFF. Full variable domain (outside the CDR3, taken from reference TRBV5-1 and TRBJ2-1): KAGVTQTPRYLIKTRGQQVTLSCSPISGHRSVSWYQQTPGQGLQFLFEYFSETQRNKGNFPGRFSGRQFSNSRSEMNVSTLELGDSALYLCASSFRGSTSYNEQFFGPGTRLTVL.